This record covers a single T cell receptor beta chain. The method was immunoSEQ multiplex PCR; TCRdb's version includes in-frame clones alone and lacks a portion of them. The sample has about 39,000 clones; almost 95% are singletons. The sample is drawn from a study of T cell changes during pregnancy in multiple sclerosis. The length of the CDR3 is 14 residues. Looked up from germline, CDR1 is SGHTA and CDR2 is FQGTGA. Trimming left V 3 bases short and J 0 bases short, with 6 bases between. The input for sequencing was CD4+ T cells from peripheral blood mononuclear cells, taken after pregnancy. The V and J genes are TRBV7-3 and TRBJ2-1; D ambiguous. This TCR came from a female donor with multiple sclerosis, enrolled in a pregnancy study. The CDR3 coding sequence is TGTGCCAGCAGCTTGGCTAGCTCCTACAATGAGCAGTTCTTC. The encoded protein is CASSLASSYNEQFF.